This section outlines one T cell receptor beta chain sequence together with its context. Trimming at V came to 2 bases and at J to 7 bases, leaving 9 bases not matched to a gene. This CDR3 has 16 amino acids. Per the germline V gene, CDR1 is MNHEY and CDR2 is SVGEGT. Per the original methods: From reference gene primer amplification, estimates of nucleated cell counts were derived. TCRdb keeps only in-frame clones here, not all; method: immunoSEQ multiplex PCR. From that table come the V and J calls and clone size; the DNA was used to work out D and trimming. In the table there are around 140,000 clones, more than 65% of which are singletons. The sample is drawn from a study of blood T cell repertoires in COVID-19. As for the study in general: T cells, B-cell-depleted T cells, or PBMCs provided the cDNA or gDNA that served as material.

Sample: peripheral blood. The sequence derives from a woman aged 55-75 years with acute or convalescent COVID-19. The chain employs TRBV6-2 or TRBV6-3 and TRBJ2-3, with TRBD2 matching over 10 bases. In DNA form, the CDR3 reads TGTGCCAGCAGTTACCCTAGCGGGGGAGTTACGAATACGCAGTATTTT. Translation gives CASSYPSGGVTNTQYF.